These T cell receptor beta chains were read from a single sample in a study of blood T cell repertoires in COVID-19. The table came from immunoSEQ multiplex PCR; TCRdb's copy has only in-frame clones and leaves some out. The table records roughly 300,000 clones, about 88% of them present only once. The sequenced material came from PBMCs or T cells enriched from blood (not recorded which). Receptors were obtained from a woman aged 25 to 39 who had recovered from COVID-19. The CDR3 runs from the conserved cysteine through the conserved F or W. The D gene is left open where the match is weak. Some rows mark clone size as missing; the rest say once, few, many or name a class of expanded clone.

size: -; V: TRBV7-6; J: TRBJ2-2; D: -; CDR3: CASSLGSGTGELFF; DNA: TGTGCCAGCAGCTTAGGCTCGGGGACCGGGGAGCTGTTTTTT
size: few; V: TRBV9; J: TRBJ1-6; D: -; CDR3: CASSVGVADSPLHF; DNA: TGTGCCAGCAGCGTAGGGGTCGCGGATTCACCCCTCCACTTT
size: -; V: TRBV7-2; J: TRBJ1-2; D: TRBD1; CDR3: CASSIPTGGHYGYTF; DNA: TGTGCCAGCAGCATCCCGACAGGGGGCCACTATGGCTACACCTTC
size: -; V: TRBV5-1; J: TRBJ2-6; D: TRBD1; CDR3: CASSGYRGDPRSGANVLTF; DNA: TGCGCCAGCAGCGGCTACAGGGGGGATCCCCGCTCTGGGGCCAACGTCCTGACTTTC
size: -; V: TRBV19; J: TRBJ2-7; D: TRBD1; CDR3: CASRPGQGIAYEQYF; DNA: TGTGCCAGTAGGCCGGGACAGGGGATTGCCTACGAGCAGTACTTC
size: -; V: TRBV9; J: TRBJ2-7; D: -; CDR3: CASSPTDGGYEQYF; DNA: TGTGCCAGCAGCCCGACAGACGGGGGCTACGAGCAGTACTTC
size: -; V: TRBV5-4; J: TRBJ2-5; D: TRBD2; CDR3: CASRMTSGQETQYF; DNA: TGTGCCAGCAGGATGACTAGCGGACAAGAGACCCAGTACTTC
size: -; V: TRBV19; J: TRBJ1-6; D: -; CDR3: CASRLDRTYNSPLHF; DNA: TGTGCCAGTCGGCTGGACAGAACTTATAATTCACCCCTCCACTTT
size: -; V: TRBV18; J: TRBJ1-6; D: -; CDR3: CASSSGRDNNSPLHF; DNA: TGTGCCAGCTCATCGGGCCGGGACAATAATTCACCCCTCCACTTT
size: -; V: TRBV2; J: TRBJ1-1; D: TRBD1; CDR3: CASSADRDRGIGNTEAFF; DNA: TGTGCCAGCAGCGCAGACCGCGACAGGGGTATAGGGAACACTGAAGCTTTCTTT
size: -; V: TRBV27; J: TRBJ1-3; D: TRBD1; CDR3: CASSLRGPGITGNTIYF; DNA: TGTGCCAGCAGTTTAAGGGGGCCAGGGATAACTGGAAACACCATATATTTT
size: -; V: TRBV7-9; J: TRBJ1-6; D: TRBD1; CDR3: CASRRQGNSPLHF; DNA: TGTGCCAGCCGCAGACAGGGGAATTCACCCCTCCACTTT
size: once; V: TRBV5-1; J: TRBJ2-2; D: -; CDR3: CASSQDRNTGELFF; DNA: TGCGCCAGCAGCCAGGACAGGAACACCGGGGAGCTGTTTTTT
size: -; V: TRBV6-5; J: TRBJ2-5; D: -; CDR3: CASRRQVLQETQYF; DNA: TGTGCCAGTCGAAGACAGGTCCTCCAAGAGACCCAGTACTTC
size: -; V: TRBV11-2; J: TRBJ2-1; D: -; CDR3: CASSLRGLDNEQFF; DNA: TGTGCCAGCAGCTTAAGGGGACTTGACAATGAGCAGTTCTTC
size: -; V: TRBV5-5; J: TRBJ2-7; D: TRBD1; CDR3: CASSFGDRAYEQYF; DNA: TGTGCCAGCAGCTTTGGGGACAGGGCCTACGAGCAGTACTTC
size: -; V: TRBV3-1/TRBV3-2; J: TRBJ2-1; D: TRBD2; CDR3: CASSLRGGGKYNEQFF; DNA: TGTGCCAGCAGCCTCAGGGGCGGGGGGAAGTACAATGAGCAGTTCTTC
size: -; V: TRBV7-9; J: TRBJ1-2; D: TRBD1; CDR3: CASSQGTGGDGYTF; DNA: TGTGCCAGCAGCCAAGGGACAGGGGGCGATGGCTACACCTTC
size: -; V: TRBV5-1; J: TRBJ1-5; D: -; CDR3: CASSAGQNQPQHF; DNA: TGCGCCAGCAGCGCCGGACAGAATCAGCCCCAGCATTTT
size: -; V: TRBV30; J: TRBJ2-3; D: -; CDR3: CAWNSGTDTQYF; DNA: TGTGCCTGGAACAGCGGGACAGATACGCAGTATTTT
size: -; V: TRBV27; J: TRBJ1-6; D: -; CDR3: CASSLYREFHNSPLHF; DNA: TGTGCCAGCAGCCTCTACCGGGAATTTCATAATTCACCCCTCCACTTT
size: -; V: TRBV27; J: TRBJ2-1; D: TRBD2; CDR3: CASSLRLAGGRDNEQFF; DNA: TGTGCCAGCAGTCTACGACTAGCGGGGGGCCGGGACAATGAGCAGTTCTTC
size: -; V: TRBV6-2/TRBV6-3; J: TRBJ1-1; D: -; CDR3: CASRPRGGGTEAFF; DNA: TGTGCCAGCAGACCTCGCGGGGGCGGTACTGAAGCTTTCTTT
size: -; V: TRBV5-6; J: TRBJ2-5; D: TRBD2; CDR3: CASSLPVLLAGANQETQYF; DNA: TGTGCCAGCAGCTTGCCGGTTCTGTTAGCGGGGGCCAACCAAGAGACCCAGTACTTC
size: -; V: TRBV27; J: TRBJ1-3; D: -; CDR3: CASRLGWGNTIYF; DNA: TGTGCCAGCAGACTGGGCTGGGGAAACACCATATATTTT
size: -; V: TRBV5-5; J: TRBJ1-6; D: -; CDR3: CASSSSGGRDSPLHF; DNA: TGTGCCAGCAGCTCCAGCGGTGGTCGGGATTCACCCCTCCACTTT
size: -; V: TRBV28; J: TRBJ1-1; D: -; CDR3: CASQITGANTEAFF; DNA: TGTGCCAGCCAAATAACAGGTGCTAACACTGAAGCTTTCTTT
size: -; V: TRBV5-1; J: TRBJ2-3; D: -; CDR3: CASSLVSVTDTQYF; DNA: TGCGCCAGCAGCTTGGTGTCTGTCACAGATACGCAGTATTTT
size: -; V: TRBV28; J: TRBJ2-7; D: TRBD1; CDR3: CASRVQGKLYDEQYF; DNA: TGTGCCAGCAGGGTACAGGGGAAACTTTACGACGAGCAGTACTTC
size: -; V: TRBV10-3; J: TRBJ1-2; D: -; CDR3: CAISVGGNYGYTF; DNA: TGTGCCATCAGTGTCGGGGGTAACTATGGCTACACCTTC
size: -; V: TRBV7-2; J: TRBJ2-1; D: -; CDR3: CASTPAPDYPYNEQFF; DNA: TGTGCCAGCACCCCCGCGCCGGACTACCCCTACAATGAGCAGTTCTTC
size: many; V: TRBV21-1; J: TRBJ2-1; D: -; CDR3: CASRYRALYNEQFF; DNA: TGTGCCAGCAGGTACAGGGCCCTCTACAATGAGCAGTTCTTC
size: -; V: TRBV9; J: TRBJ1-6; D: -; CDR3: CASSVSDSPGHLHF; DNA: TGTGCCAGCAGCGTAAGCGATTCCCCGGGACATCTCCACTTT
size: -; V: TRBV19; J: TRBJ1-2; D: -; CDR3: CASSITRLGVRGGYTF; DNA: TGTGCCAGTAGTATAACCCGACTAGGGGTGAGGGGTGGCTACACCTTC
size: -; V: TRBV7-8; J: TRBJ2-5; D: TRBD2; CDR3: CASSLAAWRGGQETQYF; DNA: TGTGCCAGCAGCTTAGCCGCATGGCGGGGGGGCCAAGAGACCCAGTACTTC
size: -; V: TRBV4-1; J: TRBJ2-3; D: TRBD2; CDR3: CASSQAAGITDTQYF; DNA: TGCGCCAGCAGCCAAGCAGCGGGGATAACAGATACGCAGTATTTT
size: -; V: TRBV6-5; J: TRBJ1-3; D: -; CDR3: CASSYRGISSGTIYF; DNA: TGTGCCAGCAGTTACCGGGGTATTTCTTCGGGCACCATATATTTT
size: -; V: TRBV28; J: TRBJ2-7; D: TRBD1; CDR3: CASTTNRRTGNEQYF; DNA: TGTGCCAGCACCACCAACCGGAGGACAGGCAACGAGCAGTACTTC
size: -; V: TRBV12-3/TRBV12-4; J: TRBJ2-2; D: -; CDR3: CAEGMSYTGELFF; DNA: TGTGCCGAGGGAATGTCGTACACCGGGGAGCTGTTTTTT
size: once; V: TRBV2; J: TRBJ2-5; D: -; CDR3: CASSLQGRQETQYF; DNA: TGTGCCAGTTCATTACAGGGACGTCAAGAGACCCAGTACTTC
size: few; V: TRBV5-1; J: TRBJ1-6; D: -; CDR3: CASSLANGPGNSPLHF; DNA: TGCGCCAGCAGCTTGGCCAACGGACCGGGGAATTCACCCCTCCACTTT
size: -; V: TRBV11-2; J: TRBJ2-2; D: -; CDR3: CASSLAGHINTGELFF; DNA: TGTGCCAGCAGCTTAGCGGGACACATAAACACCGGGGAGCTGTTTTTT
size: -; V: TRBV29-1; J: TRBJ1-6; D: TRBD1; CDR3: CSLGSPTGFFSPLHF; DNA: TGCAGCCTTGGTTCCCCGACAGGGTTCTTTTCACCCCTCCACTTT
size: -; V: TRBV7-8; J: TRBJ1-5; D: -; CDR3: CASSLALWSSNQPQHF; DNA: TGTGCCAGCAGCTTAGCTCTATGGTCTAGCAATCAGCCCCAGCATTTT
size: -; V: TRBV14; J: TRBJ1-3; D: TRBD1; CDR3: CASSPWGQGAGNTIYF; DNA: TGTGCCAGCAGCCCCTGGGGACAGGGGGCTGGAAACACCATATATTTT
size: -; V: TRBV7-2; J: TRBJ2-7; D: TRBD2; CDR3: CASSPRAGVNEQYF; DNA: TGTGCCAGCAGCCCCCGAGCGGGGGTTAATGAGCAGTACTTC
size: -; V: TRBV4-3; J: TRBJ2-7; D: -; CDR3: CASSQDPLSGSEQYF; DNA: TGCGCCAGCAGCCAAGATCCGCTAAGTGGGAGCGAGCAGTACTTC